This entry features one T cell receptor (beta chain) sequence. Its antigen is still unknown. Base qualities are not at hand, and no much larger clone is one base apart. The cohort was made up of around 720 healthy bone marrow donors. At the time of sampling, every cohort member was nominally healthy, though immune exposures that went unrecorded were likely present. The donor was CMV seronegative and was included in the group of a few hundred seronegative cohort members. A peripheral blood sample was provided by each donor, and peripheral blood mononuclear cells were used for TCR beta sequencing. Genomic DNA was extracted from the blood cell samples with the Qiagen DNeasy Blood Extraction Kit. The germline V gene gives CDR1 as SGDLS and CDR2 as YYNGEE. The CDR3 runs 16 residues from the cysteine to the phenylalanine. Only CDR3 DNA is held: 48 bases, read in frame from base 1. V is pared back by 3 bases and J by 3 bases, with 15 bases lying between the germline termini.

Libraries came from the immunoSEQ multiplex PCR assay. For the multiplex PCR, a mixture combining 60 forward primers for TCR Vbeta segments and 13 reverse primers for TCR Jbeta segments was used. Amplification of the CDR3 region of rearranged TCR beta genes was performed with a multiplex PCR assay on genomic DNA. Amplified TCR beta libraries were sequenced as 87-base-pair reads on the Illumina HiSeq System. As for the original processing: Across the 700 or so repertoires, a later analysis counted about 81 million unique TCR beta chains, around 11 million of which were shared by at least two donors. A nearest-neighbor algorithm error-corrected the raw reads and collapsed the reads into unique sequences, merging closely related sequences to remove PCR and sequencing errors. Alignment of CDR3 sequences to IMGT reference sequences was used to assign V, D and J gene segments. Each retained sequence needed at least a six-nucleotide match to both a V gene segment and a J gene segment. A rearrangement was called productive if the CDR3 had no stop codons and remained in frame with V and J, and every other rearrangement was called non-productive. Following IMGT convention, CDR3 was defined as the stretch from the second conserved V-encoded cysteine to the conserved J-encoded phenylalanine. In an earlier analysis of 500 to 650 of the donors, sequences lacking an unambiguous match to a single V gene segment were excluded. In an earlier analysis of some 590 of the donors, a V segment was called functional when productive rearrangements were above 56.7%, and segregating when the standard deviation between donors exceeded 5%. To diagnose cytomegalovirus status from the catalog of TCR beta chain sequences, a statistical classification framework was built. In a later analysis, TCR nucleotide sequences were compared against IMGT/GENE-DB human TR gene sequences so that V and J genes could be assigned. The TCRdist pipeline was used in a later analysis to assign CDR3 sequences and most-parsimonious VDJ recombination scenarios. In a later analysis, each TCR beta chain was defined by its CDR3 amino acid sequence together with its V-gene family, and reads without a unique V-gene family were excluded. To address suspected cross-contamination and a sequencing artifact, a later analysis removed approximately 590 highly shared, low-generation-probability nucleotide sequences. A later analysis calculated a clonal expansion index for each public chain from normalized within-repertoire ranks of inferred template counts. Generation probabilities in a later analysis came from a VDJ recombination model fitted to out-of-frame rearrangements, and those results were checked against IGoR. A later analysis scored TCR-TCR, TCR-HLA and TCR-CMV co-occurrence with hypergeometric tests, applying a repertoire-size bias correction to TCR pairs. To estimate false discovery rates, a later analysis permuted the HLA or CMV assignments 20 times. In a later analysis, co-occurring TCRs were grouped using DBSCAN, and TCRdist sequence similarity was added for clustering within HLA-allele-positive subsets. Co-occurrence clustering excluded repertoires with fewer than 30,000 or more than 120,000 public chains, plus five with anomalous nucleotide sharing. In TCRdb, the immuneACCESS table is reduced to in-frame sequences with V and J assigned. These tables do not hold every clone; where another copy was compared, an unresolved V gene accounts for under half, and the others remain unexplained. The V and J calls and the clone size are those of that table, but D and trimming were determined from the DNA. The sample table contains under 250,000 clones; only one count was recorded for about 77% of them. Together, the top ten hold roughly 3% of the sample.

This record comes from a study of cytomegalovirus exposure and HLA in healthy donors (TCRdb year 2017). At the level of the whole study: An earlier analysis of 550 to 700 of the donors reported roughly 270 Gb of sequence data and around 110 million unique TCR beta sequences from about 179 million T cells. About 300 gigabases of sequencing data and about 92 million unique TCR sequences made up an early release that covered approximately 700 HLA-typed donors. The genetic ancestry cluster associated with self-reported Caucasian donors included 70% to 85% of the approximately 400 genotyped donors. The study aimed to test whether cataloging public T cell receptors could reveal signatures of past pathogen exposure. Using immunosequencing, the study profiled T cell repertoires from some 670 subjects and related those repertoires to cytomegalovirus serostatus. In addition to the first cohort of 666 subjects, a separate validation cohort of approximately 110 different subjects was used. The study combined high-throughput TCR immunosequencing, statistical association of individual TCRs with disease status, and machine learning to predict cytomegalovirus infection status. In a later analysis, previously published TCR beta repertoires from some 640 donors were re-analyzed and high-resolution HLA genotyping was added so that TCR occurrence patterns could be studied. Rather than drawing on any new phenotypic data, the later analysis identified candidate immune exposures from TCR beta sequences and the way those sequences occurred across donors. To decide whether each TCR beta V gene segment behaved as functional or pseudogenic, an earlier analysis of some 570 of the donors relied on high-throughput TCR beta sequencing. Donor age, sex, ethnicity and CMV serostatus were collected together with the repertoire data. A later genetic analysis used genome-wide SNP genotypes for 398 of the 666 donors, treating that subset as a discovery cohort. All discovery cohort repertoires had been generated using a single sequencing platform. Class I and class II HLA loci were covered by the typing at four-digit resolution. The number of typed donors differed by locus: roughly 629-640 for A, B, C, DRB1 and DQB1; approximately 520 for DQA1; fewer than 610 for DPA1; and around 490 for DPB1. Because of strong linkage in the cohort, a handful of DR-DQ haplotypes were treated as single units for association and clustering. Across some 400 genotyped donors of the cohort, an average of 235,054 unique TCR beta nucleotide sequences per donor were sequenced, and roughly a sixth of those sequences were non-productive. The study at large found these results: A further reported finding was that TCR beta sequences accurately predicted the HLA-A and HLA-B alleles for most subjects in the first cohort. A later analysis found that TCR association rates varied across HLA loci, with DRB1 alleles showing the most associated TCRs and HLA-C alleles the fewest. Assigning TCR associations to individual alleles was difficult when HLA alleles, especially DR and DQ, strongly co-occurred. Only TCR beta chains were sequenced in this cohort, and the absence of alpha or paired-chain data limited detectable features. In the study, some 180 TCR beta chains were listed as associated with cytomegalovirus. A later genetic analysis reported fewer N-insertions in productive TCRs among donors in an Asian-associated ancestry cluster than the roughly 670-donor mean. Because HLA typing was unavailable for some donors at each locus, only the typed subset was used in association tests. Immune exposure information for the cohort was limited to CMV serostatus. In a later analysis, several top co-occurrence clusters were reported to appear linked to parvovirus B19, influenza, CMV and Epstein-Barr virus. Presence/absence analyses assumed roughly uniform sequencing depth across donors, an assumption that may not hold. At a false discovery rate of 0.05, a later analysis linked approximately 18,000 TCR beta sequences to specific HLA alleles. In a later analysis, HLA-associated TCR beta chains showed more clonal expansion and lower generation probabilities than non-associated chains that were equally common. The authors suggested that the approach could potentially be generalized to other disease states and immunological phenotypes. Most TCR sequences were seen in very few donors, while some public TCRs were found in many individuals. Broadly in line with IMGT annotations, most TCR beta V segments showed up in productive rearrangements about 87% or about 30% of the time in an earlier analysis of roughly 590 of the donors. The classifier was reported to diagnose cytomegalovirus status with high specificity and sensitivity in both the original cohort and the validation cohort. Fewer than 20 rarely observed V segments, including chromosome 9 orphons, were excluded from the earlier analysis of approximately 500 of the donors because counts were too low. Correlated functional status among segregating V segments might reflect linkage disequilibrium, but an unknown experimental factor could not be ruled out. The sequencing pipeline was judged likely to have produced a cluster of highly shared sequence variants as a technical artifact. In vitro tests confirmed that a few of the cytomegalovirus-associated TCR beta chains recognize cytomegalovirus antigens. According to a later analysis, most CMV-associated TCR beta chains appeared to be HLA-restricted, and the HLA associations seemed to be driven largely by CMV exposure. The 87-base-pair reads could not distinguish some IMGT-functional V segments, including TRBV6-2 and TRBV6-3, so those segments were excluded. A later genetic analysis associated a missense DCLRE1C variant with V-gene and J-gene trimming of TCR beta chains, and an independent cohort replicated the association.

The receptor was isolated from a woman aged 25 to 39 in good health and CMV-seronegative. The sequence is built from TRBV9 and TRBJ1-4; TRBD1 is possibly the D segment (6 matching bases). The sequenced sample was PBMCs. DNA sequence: TGTGCCAGCAGCGCGAGGGGGGGTGGAGCTAATGAAAAACTGTTTTTT. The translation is CASSARGGGANEKLFF.